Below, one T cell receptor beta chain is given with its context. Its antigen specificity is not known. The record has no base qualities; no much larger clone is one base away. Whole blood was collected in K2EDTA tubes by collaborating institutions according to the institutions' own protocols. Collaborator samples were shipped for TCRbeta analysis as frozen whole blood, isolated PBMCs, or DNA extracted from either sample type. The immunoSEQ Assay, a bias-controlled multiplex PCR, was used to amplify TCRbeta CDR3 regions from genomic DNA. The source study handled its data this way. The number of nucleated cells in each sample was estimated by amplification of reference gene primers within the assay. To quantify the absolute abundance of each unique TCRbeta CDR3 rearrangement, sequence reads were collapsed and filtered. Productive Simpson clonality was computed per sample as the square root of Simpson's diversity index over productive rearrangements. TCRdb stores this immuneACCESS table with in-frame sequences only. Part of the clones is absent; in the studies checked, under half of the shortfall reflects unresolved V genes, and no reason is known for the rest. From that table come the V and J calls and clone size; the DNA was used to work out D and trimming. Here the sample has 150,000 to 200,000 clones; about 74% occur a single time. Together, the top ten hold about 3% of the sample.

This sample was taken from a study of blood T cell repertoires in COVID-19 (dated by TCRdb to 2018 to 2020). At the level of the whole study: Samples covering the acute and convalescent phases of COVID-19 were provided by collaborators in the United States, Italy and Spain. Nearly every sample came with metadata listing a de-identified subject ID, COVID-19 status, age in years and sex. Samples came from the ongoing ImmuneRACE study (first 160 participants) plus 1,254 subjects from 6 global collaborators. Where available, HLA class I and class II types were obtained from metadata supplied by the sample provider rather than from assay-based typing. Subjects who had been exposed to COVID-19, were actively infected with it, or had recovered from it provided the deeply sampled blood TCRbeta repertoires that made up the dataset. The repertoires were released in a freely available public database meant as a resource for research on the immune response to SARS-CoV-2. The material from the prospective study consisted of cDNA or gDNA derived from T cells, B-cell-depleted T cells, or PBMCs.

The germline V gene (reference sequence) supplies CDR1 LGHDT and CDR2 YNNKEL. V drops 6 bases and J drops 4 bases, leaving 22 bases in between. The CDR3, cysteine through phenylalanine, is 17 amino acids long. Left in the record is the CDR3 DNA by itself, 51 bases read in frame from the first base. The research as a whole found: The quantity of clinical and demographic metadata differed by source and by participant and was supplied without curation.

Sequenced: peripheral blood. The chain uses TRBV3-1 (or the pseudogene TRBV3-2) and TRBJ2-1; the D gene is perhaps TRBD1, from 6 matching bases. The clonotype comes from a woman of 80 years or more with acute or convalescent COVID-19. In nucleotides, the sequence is TGTGCCAGCAGTCGCAGTTCCCTCGGGACACAGTACAATGAGCAGTTCTTC. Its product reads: CASSRSSLGTQYNEQFF.